This passage covers 3 T cell receptor beta chains from one sample sequenced in a study of blood T cells in healthy people across ages (dated by TCRdb to about 2015). Library preparation used 5' RACE. Sequencing took place on an Illumina HiSeq 2500. The second PCR ran for about 7 to 11 cycles and used a J-beta primer mix along with a sample-barcoded 5' primer. TCRdb passed the public sequencing reads through fastp at Q25 and MiXCR, retaining productive beta sequences. Identical CDR3 proteins give one entry, which carries the most common genes and DNA. The sample has roughly 800,000 distinct CDR3 sequences on record, over 45% of them singletons. The top ten hold approximately 21% of the sample. The sample consisted of blood. The receptors were sampled from a young man in good health.

This clonotype was seen a few times. CDR3: CASSLAQGSSKLFF. CDR3 nucleotide sequence: TGTGCCAGCAGCCTTGCTCAGGGGAGTTCAAAACTGTTTTTT. V gene TRBV12-3 or TRBV12-4 combines with J gene TRBJ1-4; tentatively, D is TRBD1 (6 bases). The germline V and J ends were trimmed by 6 bases and 10 bases, with 18 bases remaining between them. CDR3 length: 14 amino acids.

The sample holds a few counts of this clonotype. The V call is TRBV6-5, the J call TRBJ2-1; D is undetermined. The CDR3 length is 13 residues. CDR1 and CDR2 from the germline V gene are MNHEY and SVGAGI. V shed 5 bases and J shed 5 bases, with 10 bases lying between them. This CDR3 reads CASSGSFNNEQFF. The CDR3 DNA is TGTGCCAGCAGTGGGTCATTTAACAATGAGCAGTTCTTC.

The chain is built from TRBV6-1 and TRBJ2-1; unclear D gene. The ends were cut back, 4 bases at V and 8 bases at J, with 18 bases in the middle. The germline CDR1 and CDR2 sequences are MNHNS and SASEGT. The CDR3 loop spans 15 amino acids. In DNA, the CDR3 is TGTGCCAGCAGTGGCATGAGTTCTTTTTCCGATGAGCAGTTCTTC. This translates into CASSGMSSFSDEQFF.